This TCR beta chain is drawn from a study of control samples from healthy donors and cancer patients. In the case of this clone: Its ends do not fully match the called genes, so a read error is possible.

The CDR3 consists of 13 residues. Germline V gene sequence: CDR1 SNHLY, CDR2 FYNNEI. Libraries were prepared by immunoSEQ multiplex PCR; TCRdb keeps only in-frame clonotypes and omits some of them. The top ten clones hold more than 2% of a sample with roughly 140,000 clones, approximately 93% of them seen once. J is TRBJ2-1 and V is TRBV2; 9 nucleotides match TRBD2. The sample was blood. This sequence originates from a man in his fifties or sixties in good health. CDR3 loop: CASSGGLAQTRIF. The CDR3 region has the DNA TGTGCCAGCAGTGGGGGACTAGCTCAAACTAGGATCTTC.